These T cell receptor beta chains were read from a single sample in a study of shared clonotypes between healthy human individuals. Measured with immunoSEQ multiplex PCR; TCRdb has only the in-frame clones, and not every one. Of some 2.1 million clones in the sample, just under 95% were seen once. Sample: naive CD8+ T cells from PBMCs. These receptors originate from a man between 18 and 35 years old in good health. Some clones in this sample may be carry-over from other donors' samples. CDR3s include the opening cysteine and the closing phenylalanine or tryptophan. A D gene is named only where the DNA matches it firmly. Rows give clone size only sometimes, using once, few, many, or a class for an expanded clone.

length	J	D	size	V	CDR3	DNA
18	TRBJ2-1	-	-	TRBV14	CASSQGGGKAGPYNEQFF	TGTGCCAGCAGCCAAGGAGGGGGGAAGGCGGGCCCATACAATGAGCAGTTCTTC
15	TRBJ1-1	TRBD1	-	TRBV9	CASSNPGQGSTEAFF	TGTGCCAGCAGCAACCCGGGACAGGGTTCCACTGAAGCTTTCTTT
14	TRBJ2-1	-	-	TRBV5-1	CASSLVGTGNEQFF	TGCGCCAGCAGCTTGGTCGGGACTGGTAATGAGCAGTTCTTC
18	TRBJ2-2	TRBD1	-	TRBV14	CASSQAQGDPTNTGELFF	TGTGCCAGCAGCCAAGCCCAGGGGGACCCCACGAACACCGGGGAGCTGTTTTTT
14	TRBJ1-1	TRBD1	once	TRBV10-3	CAISPGQEMVGAFF	TGTGCCATCAGTCCCGGACAGGAAATGGTGGGAGCTTTCTTT
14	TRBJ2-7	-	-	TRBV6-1	CASSERGAGYEQYF	TGTGCCAGCAGTGAAAGGGGGGCCGGCTACGAGCAGTACTTC
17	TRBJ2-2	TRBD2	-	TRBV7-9	CASSTTSGYYGTGELFF	TGTGCCAGCAGCACGACTAGCGGATATTATGGGACCGGGGAGCTGTTTTTT
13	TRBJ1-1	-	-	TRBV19	CASSSGTPREAFF	TGTGCCAGTAGCTCCGGGACCCCCCGTGAAGCTTTCTTT
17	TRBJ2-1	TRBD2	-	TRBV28	CASRSSSGISSYNEQFF	TGTGCCAGCAGATCTTCTAGCGGGATTAGCTCCTACAATGAGCAGTTCTTC
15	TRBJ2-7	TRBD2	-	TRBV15	CATSTGGSGSYEQYF	TGTGCCACCAGCACAGGAGGTAGCGGGAGTTACGAGCAGTACTTC
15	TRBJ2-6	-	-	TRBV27	CASAWGTSGANVLTF	TGTGCCAGCGCTTGGGGTACCTCTGGGGCCAACGTCCTGACTTTC
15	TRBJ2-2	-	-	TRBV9	CASSVAAVNTGELFF	TGTGCCAGCAGCGTAGCCGCGGTAAACACCGGGGAGCTGTTTTTT
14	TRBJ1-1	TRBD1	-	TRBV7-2	CASSLSGGFPEAFF	TGTGCCAGCAGCTTATCAGGGGGTTTCCCTGAAGCTTTCTTT
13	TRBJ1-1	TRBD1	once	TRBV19	CATTGTVNTEAFF	TGTGCCACCACTGGGACAGTAAACACTGAAGCTTTCTTT
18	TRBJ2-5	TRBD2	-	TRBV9	CASSAGTSGDPYQETQYF	TGTGCCAGCAGCGCTGGGACTAGCGGTGATCCGTACCAAGAGACCCAGTACTTC
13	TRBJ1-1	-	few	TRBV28	CASTHIRWTEAFF	TGTGCCAGCACCCATATTCGTTGGACTGAAGCTTTCTTT
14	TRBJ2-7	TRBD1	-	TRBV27	CASSLLGQVYEQYF	TGTGCCAGCAGTTTACTGGGACAGGTCTACGAGCAGTACTTC
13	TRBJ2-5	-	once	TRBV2	CATVTGAQETQYF	TGTGCCACAGTGACGGGGGCCCAAGAGACCCAGTACTTC